This T cell receptor (beta chain) was found in a study of shared clonotypes between healthy human individuals. The donors were all Caucasian adults (living in Nashville, Tennessee). This clone was seen just once. TCRdb keeps only in-frame clones here, not all; method: immunoSEQ multiplex PCR. This table has more than 850,000 clones, approximately 80% appearing once. There are 16 residues in the CDR3. Per germline, CDR1 SGHTA and CDR2 FQGNSA. The junction had 3 bases not matched to a gene; V was cut back by 4 bases and J by 3 bases. The sequencing input was memory CD4+ T cells from PBMCs. The subset was: CD45RA-negative fraction. The receptor was derived from a young man in good health. Some clones in this sample may be carry-over from other donors' samples. The rearrangement links TRBV7-2 to TRBJ2-1; 13 bases line up with TRBD2. DNA for the CDR3: TGTGCCAGCAGCTCTTGGACTAGCGGGAGCTACAATGAGCAGTTCTTC. Translation: CASSSWTSGSYNEQFF.